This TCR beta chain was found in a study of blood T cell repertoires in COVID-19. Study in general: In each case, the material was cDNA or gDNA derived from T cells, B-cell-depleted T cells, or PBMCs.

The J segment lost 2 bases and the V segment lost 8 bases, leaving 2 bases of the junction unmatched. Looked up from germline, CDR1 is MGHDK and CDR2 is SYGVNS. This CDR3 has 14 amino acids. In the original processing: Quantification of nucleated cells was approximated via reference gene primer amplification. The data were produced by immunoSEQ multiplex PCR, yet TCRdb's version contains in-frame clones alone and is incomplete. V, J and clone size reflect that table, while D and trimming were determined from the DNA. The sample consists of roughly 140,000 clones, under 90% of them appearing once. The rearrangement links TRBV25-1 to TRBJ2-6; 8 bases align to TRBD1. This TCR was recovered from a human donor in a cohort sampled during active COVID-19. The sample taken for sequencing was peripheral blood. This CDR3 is CASPDRAGANVLTF. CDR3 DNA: TGTGCCAGCCCGGACAGGGCTGGGGCCAACGTCCTGACTTTC.